Listed below are T cell receptor beta chains from one sample, sequenced in a study of blood T cells in healthy people across ages. Each CDR3 protein gets one entry after TCRdb re-called the 5' RACE reads with MiXCR. Found here are about 1.5 million distinct CDR3 sequences, less than 45% of them singletons; the top ten hold about 4%. The sample was blood. Source of these receptors: a woman younger than 35 in good health. The CDR3 runs from the conserved cysteine through the conserved F or W. D genes are given only for firm matches. The size field is filled for only some rows; it gives once, few, many or a size class.

j_gene: TRBJ2-7
d_gene: TRBD1
v_gene: TRBV6-6
abundance: .
CDR3nt: TGTGCCAGCAGTCACGTGGGACAGAACTACGAGCAGTACTTC
CDR3aa: CASSHVGQNYEQYF

j_gene: TRBJ2-4
d_gene: .
v_gene: TRBV7-2
abundance: .
CDR3nt: TGTGCCAGCAGCCCTCTGCACAGAGGAAGAAGGGACATTCAGTACTTC
CDR3aa: CASSPLHRGRRDIQYF

j_gene: TRBJ2-7
d_gene: .
v_gene: TRBV20-1
abundance: .
CDR3nt: TGCAGTGCTAGAGCCTGGAGTTCCTACAATGAGCAGTACTTC
CDR3aa: CSARAWSSYNEQYF

j_gene: TRBJ1-2
d_gene: TRBD1
v_gene: TRBV7-6
abundance: .
CDR3nt: TGTGCCAGCAGCCCGCTTAGACAGGGGAAATCAGAAGGCTACACCTTC
CDR3aa: CASSPLRQGKSEGYTF

j_gene: TRBJ2-1
d_gene: TRBD2
v_gene: TRBV7-8
abundance: .
CDR3nt: TGTGCCAGCAGCTTAGGACGGGAGGGGGCCTACAATGAGCAGTTCTTC
CDR3aa: CASSLGREGAYNEQFF

j_gene: TRBJ2-1
d_gene: .
v_gene: TRBV7-2
abundance: .
CDR3nt: TGTGCCAGCAGCCCCTCCGGGGTGAGGGATGAGCAGTGCTTC
CDR3aa: CASSPSGVRDEQCF

j_gene: TRBJ2-1
d_gene: .
v_gene: TRBV12-3/TRBV12-4
abundance: .
CDR3nt: TGTGCCAGCCGACGGGGTATTCCCTACAATGAGCAGTTCTTC
CDR3aa: CASRRGIPYNEQFF

j_gene: TRBJ2-1
d_gene: .
v_gene: TRBV3-1
abundance: .
CDR3nt: TGTGCCAGCAGCCCACCTCCCGGGACATTGGCTGGTGAGCAGTTCTTC
CDR3aa: CASSPPPGTLAGEQFF

j_gene: TRBJ1-1
d_gene: .
v_gene: TRBV2
abundance: once
CDR3nt: TGTGCCGGCTCTATCCAGGGGAACACTGAAGCTTTCTTT
CDR3aa: CAGSIQGNTEAFF

j_gene: TRBJ2-7
d_gene: TRBD1
v_gene: TRBV12-3/TRBV12-4
abundance: few
CDR3nt: TGTGCCAGCAGTTTAAATGACAGGGGAAGCGGCGAGCAGTACTTC
CDR3aa: CASSLNDRGSGEQYF

j_gene: TRBJ1-5
d_gene: .
v_gene: TRBV12-3/TRBV12-4
abundance: few
CDR3nt: TGTGCCAGCAGTGCTGACACTAAGAATCAGCCCCAGCATTTT
CDR3aa: CASSADTKNQPQHF

j_gene: TRBJ2-1
d_gene: TRBD2
v_gene: TRBV29-1
abundance: few
CDR3nt: TGCAGCGCCTCGGGGGGAGGGCCACTCAATGAGCAGTTCTTC
CDR3aa: CSASGGGPLNEQFF

j_gene: TRBJ2-7
d_gene: TRBD2
v_gene: TRBV4-1
abundance: .
CDR3nt: TGCGCCAGCAGCCAAGGATGGCCCATAGCGGGAGAGACCTACGAGCAGTACTTC
CDR3aa: CASSQGWPIAGETYEQYF

j_gene: TRBJ2-1
d_gene: TRBD1
v_gene: TRBV27
abundance: .
CDR3nt: TGTGCCAGCAGACTAACCGGGACAGGGTACTACAATGAGCAGTTCTTC
CDR3aa: CASRLTGTGYYNEQFF

j_gene: TRBJ2-7
d_gene: TRBD1
v_gene: TRBV2
abundance: .
CDR3nt: TGTGCCAGCAGTGAATTCGGACAGGGCTCCGAGCAGTACTTC
CDR3aa: CASSEFGQGSEQYF

j_gene: TRBJ1-1
d_gene: .
v_gene: TRBV18
abundance: .
CDR3nt: TGTGCCAGCTCACCAATAGGGAGGTCGGACACTGAAGCTTTCTTT
CDR3aa: CASSPIGRSDTEAFF

j_gene: TRBJ1-6
d_gene: .
v_gene: TRBV11-2
abundance: .
CDR3nt: TGTGCCAGCAGCGCGAGCTCCTATAATTCACCCCTCCACTTT
CDR3aa: CASSASSYNSPLHF

j_gene: TRBJ2-3
d_gene: .
v_gene: TRBV6-2/TRBV6-3
abundance: few
CDR3nt: TGTGCCAGCAGTTGGGGACTTTCCACAGATACGCAGTATTTT
CDR3aa: CASSWGLSTDTQYF

j_gene: TRBJ1-2
d_gene: .
v_gene: TRBV12-3/TRBV12-4
abundance: .
CDR3nt: TGTGCCAGCAGACCCCGGGGGGTTAACTATGGCTACACCTTC
CDR3aa: CASRPRGVNYGYTF

j_gene: TRBJ2-3
d_gene: .
v_gene: TRBV7-2
abundance: few
CDR3nt: TGTGCCAGCAGCTTAGCCCCCGGAAAGGTGGATACGCAGTATTTT
CDR3aa: CASSLAPGKVDTQYF

j_gene: TRBJ2-3
d_gene: .
v_gene: TRBV29-1
abundance: once
CDR3nt: TGCAGCGTTGAAGTTCTAGGAGGTCGGGATACGCAGTATTTT
CDR3aa: CSVEVLGGRDTQYF

j_gene: TRBJ1-1
d_gene: TRBD1
v_gene: TRBV20-1
abundance: few
CDR3nt: TGCAGTCCTCGACAGGGTAACACTGAAGCTTTCTTT
CDR3aa: CSPRQGNTEAFF

j_gene: TRBJ2-4
d_gene: .
v_gene: TRBV28
abundance: few
CDR3nt: TGTGCCAGCCGACAAGGGGGGGCCAAAAACATTCAGTACTTC
CDR3aa: CASRQGGAKNIQYF

j_gene: TRBJ2-7
d_gene: .
v_gene: TRBV5-1
abundance: few
CDR3nt: TGCGCCAGCAGTCGCGAGGGGCAGACCTACGAGCAGTACTTC
CDR3aa: CASSREGQTYEQYF